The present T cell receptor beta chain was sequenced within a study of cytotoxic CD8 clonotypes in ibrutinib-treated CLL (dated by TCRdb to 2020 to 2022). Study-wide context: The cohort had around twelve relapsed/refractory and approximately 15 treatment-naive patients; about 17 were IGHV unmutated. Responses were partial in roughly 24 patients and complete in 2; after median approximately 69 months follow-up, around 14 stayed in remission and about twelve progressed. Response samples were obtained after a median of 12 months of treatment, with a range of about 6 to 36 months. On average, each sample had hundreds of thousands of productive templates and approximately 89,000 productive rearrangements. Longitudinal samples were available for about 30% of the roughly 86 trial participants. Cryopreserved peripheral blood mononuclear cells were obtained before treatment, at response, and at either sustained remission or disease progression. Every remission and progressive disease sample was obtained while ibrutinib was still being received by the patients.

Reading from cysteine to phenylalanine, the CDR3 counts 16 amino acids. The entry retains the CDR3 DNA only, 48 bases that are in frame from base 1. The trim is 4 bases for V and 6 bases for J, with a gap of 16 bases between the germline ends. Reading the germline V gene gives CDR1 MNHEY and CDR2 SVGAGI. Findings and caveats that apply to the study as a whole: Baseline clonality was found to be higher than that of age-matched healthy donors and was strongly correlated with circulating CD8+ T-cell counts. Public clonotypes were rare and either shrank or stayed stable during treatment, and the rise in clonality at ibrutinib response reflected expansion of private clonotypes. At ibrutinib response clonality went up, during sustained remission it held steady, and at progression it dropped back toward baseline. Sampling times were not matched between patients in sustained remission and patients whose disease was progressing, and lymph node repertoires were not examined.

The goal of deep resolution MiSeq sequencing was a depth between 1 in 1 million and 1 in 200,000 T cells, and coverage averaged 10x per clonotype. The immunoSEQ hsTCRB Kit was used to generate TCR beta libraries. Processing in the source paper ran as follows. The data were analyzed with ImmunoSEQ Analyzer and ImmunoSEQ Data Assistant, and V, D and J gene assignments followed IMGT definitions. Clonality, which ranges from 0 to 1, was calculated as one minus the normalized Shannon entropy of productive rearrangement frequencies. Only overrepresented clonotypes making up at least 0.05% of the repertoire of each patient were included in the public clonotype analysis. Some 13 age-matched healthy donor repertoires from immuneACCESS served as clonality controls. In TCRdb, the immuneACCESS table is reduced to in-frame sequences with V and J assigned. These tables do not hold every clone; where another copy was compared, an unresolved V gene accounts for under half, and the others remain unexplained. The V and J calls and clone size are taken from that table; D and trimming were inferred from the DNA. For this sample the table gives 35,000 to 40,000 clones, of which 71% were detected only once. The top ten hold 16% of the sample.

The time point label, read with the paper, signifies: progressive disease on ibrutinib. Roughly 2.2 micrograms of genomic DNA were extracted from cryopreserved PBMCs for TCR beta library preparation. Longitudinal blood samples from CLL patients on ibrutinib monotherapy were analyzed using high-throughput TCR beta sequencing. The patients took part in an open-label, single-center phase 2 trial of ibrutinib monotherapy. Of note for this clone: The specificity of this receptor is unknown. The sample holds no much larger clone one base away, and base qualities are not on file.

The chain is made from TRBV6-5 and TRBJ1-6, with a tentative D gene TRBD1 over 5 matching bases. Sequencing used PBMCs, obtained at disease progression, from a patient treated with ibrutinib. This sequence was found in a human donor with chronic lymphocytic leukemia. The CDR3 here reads CASSSLGGTVNSPLHF. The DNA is TGTGCCAGCAGTTCCCTCGGGGGGACTGTTAATTCACCCCTCCACTTT.